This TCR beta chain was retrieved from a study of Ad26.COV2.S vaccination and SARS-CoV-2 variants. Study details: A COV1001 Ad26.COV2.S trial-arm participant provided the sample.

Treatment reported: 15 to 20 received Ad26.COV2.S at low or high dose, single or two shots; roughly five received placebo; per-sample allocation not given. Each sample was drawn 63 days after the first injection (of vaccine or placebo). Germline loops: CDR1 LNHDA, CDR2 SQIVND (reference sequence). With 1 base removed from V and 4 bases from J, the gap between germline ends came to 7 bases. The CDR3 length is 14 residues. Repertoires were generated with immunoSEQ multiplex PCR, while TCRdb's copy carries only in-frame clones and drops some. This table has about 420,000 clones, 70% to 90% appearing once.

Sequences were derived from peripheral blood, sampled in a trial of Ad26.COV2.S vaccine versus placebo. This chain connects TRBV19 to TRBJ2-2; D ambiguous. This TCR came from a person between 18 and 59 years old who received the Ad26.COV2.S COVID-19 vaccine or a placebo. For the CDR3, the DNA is TGTGCCAGTAGTATAGTGGCAAGCACCGGGGAGCTGTTTTTT. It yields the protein CASSIVASTGELFF. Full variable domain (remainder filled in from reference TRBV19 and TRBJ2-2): DGGITQSPKYLFRKEGQNVTLSCEQNLNHDAMYWYRQDPGQGLRLIYYSQIVNDFQKGDIAEGYSVSREKKESFPLTVTSAQKNPTAFYLCASSIVASTGELFFGEGSRLTVL.